Below, 24 T cell receptor beta chains from the same sample are listed, as sequenced in a study of cytomegalovirus exposure and HLA in healthy donors. The PCR was carried out with 60 Vbeta primers and 13 Jbeta primers. TCRdb keeps only in-frame clones here, not all; method: immunoSEQ multiplex PCR. Of over 100,000 clones listed, 78% are singletons. The source material was PBMCs. The source of these receptors is a woman aged 25 to 39 in good health and CMV-seropositive.

The rearrangement uses TRBV4-2 and TRBJ2-1; D perhaps matches TRBD2 (5 bases). Germline V gene lookup returns CDR1 LGHNA and CDR2 YNFKEQ. The CDR3 totals 15 residues. Trimming shortened V by 5 bases and J by 4 bases, and 15 bases separated the two germline ends. As DNA, the CDR3 is TGTGCCAGCAGCTCGCATTTAGCGCAATACAATGAGCAGTTCTTC. It is translated as CASSSHLAQYNEQFF.

The V call is TRBV5-6, the J call TRBJ2-7; D may be TRBD2 (5 bases). The V end was cut by 2 bases, the J end by 5 bases, with 14 bases between. The CDR3 covers 14 residues. In germline, CDR1 is SGHDT, CDR2 YYEEEE. CDR3: CASSFRGREDEQYF. The CDR3 DNA reads TGTGCCAGCAGCTTCCGAGGGCGAGAGGACGAGCAGTACTTC.

The V and J genes are TRBV5-1 and TRBJ2-2, with D hard to call. V shed 2 bases and J shed 6 bases, with 14 bases lying between them. Looked up from germline, CDR1 is SGHRS and CDR2 is YFSETQ. The CDR3 length is 15 residues. The CDR3 region is CASSFGVGASGELFF. CDR3 DNA: TGCGCCAGCAGCTTTGGTGTAGGAGCTTCCGGGGAGCTGTTTTTT.

There are a few counts of this clone. The chain recombines TRBV30 with TRBJ1-2, with 9 bases identical to TRBD1. Unmatched junction bases numbered 7, after V lost 3 bases and J lost 8 bases. CDR1 is GTSNPN, CDR2 SVGIG, per germline (reference sequence). The CDR3 contains 13 residues. CDR3 loop: CAWSEGQGLGYTF. As DNA, the CDR3 is TGTGCCTGGAGCGAGGGACAGGGCCTAGGCTACACCTTC. The full variable domain, with the rest looked up from reference TRBV30 and TRBJ1-2, is SQTIHQWPATLVQPVGSPLSLECTVEGTSNPNLYWYRQAAGRGLQLLFYSVGIGQISSEVPQNLSASRPQDRQFILSSKKLLLSDSGFYLCAWSEGQGLGYTFGSGTRLTVV.

The V and J genes are TRBV28 and TRBJ2-7; D possibly corresponds to TRBD2 (5 bases). The CDR3 is 14 amino acids. V was trimmed by 9 bases and J by 0 bases, leaving 15 bases between them. Germline V gene sequence: CDR1 MDHEN, CDR2 SYDVKM. CDR3 loop: CASCRTGNSYEQYF. The CDR3 bases are TGTGCCAGTTGCAGAACCGGGAACTCCTACGAGCAGTACTTC.

In its sample, this clone was seen once. The chain is built from TRBV7-2 and TRBJ2-3, with D unresolved. The ends were cut back, 4 bases at V and 6 bases at J, with 8 bases in the middle. The germline V gene has CDR1 SGHTA and CDR2 FQGNSA. This CDR3 is 12 amino acids long. The CDR3 nucleotides are TGTGCCAGCAGCTGGTTGCAGGATACGCAGTATTTT. The encoded protein is CASSWLQDTQYF.

The gene calls are TRBV7-9 and TRBJ1-2; no firm D call. Trimming took off 3 bases at V and 7 bases at J, with 15 bases between the two ends. In germline, CDR1 is SEHNR, CDR2 FQNEAQ (reference sequence). The CDR3 totals 14 residues. The CDR3 protein is CASSFGGGFGGYTF. CDR3 in DNA: TGTGCCAGCAGCTTCGGCGGTGGGTTTGGTGGCTACACCTTC.

The rearrangement joins TRBV6-5 to TRBJ1-2, with D tentatively TRBD1 (5 bases). Germline V lookup: CDR1 MNHEY, CDR2 SVGAGI. The V end lost 5 bases, the J end lost 0 bases, and 10 bases lay between the germline ends. The CDR3 totals 14 residues. CDR3 sequence (DNA): TGTGCCAGCAGTGCGACAGAGGCTAACTATGGCTACACCTTC. It specifies CASSATEANYGYTF.

J is TRBJ2-6 and V is TRBV4-1, with 7 bases identical to TRBD1. CDR1 is MGHRA, CDR2 YSYEKL, per germline. V lost 3 bases, J lost 4 bases, and 9 bases stayed unmatched. The CDR3 runs to 17 residues. The CDR3 loop is CASSQAGRGYGANVLTF. DNA of the CDR3: TGCGCCAGCAGCCAGGCGGGCAGGGGGTACGGGGCCAACGTCCTGACTTTC.

This clone was picked up a small number of times. This rearrangement joins TRBV7-3 to TRBJ2-3; 10 nucleotides agree with TRBD2. Trimming took 5 bases from V and 1 from J; bases not matched to a gene: 3. In germline, CDR1 is SGHTA, CDR2 FQGTGA. The CDR3 extends over 15 amino acids. The CDR3 DNA sequence: TGTGCCAGCAGCCTCCTAGCGGGGGGCACAGATACGCAGTATTTT. Residues: CASSLLAGGTDTQYF.

The chain combines TRBV10-3 with TRBJ2-7, with D possibly being TRBD1 (5 bases). Trimming stripped 2 bases from V and 3 bases from J, with 8 bases between. This CDR3 region has 13 residues. Per the germline V gene, CDR1 is ENHRY and CDR2 is SYGVKD. CDR3 DNA sequence: TGTGCCATCAGTGAGCTTACAGGCTACGAGCAGTACTTC. Its protein is CAISELTGYEQYF.

Here the CDR3 reads CASSLGREETQYF. CDR3 DNA: TGTGCCAGCAGTTTGGGGCGCGAGGAGACCCAGTACTTC. The rearrangement joins TRBV28 to TRBJ2-5, with a weak D call TRBD1 (5 bases). The CDR3 consists of 13 residues. V lost 3 bases to trimming and J lost 5 bases, with 10 bases between them. The V gene's germline CDR1 is MDHEN and CDR2 SYDVKM.

This sequence joins TRBV5-6 and TRBJ2-5; D perhaps matches TRBD1 (6 bases). Germline V gives CDR1 SGHDT, CDR2 YYEEEE. Trimming removed 5 bases from V and 5 bases from J, with 16 bases in between. This CDR3 has 14 amino acids. The CDR3 loop reads CASSTTRGVETQYF. CDR3 nucleotide sequence: TGTGCCAGCAGTACGACCAGGGGAGTGGAGACCCAGTACTTC.

The rearrangement joins TRBV5-4 to TRBJ2-1, with 8 bases aligning to TRBD2. CDR1 and CDR2 (germline): SGHNT, YYREEE (reference sequence). This CDR3 region has 15 residues. After removal of 2 bases from V and 4 bases from J, the junction contained 5 bases not matched to a gene. In DNA, the CDR3 is TGTGCCAGCAGCTTCGTCGGGGGGGGTTACAATGAGCAGTTCTTC. Its protein product is CASSFVGGGYNEQFF.

V and J are TRBV4-3 and TRBJ1-6; 8 bases line up with TRBD1. The CDR3 has 22 amino acids. Germline CDR1 reads LGHNA; CDR2 reads YSLEER. Losses at the gene ends were 0 bases for V and 12 bases for J; bases not matched to a gene: 28. The CDR3 is CASSQDRGSTGKTGEVYRPLHF. DNA of the CDR3: TGCGCCAGCAGCCAAGATCGAGGATCGACAGGGAAGACAGGGGAGGTGTATAGACCCCTCCACTTT.

This clone came up a few times. The gene calls are TRBV6-1 and TRBJ2-1; D not certain. The CDR3 is 14 residues long. Germline V gives CDR1 MNHNS, CDR2 SASEGT. The ends were cut back, 3 bases at V and 7 bases at J, with 13 bases in the middle. CDR3 DNA sequence: TGTGCCAGCAGTGAGACGGGTAGGAGTAATGAGCAGTTCTTC. Its translation: CASSETGRSNEQFF.

The CDR3 DNA follows: TGTGCCAGCAGCCAGCTAAAAGGGGGGGATGAAAAACTGTTTTTT. Protein: CASSQLKGGDEKLFF. J is TRBJ1-4 and V is TRBV4-2, with D perhaps TRBD1 (6 bases). V was trimmed by 3 bases and J by 6 bases, leaving 14 bases between them. The CDR3 is 15 residues long. The V gene's germline CDR1 is LGHNA and CDR2 YNFKEQ.

This sequence joins TRBV6-6 and TRBJ2-2; a possible D gene is TRBD2 (6 bases). V shed 2 bases and J shed 0 bases, with 10 bases lying between them. Per the germline V gene, CDR1 is MNHNY and CDR2 is SVGAGI (reference sequence). The CDR3 is made up of 16 amino acids. The CDR3 DNA reads as TGTGCCAGCAGTTACCACGCGGGAACGAACACCGGGGAGCTGTTTTTT. Its translation is CASSYHAGTNTGELFF.

This clone was seen once. The rearrangement links TRBV10-3 to TRBJ1-6; TRBD1 aligns across 7 bases. The CDR3 is made up of 18 amino acids. Germline-derived CDR1 and CDR2 are ENHRY and SYGVKD. V lost 4 bases, J lost 0 bases, and 9 bases stayed unmatched. The CDR3 protein is CAISAYKAGGSYNSPLHF. CDR3 sequence (DNA): TGTGCCATCAGTGCTTATAAGGCAGGGGGCTCCTATAATTCACCCCTCCACTTT.

V usage is TRBV5-1 and J usage is TRBJ2-3; weak D call: TRBD2 (6 bases). The CDR3 length is 13 residues. From germline, CDR1 is SGHRS and CDR2 YFSETQ. Between the trimmed V and J ends, which lost 0 bases and 9 bases, there was a span of 11 bases. In nucleotides, the CDR3 is TGCGCCAGCAGCTTGGCCGAGGAGGGAACGCAGTATTTT. The encoded protein is CASSLAEEGTQYF.

Comment on this clone: An end of the junction does not agree with germline; a read error may underlie this. The rearrangement uses TRBV7-9 and TRBJ1-2; D gene unclear. CDR3 length: 12 amino acids. Per the germline V gene, CDR1 is SEHNR and CDR2 is FQNEAQ (reference sequence). DNA of the CDR3: TGTTCCAGCTTTGCCCCGCTGGTGGCGGTCACCTTC. It specifies CSSFAPLVAVTF.

The chain has TRBV14 and TRBJ1-2, with TRBD1 as a possible D gene (6 bases). The V gene lost 0 bases and the J gene lost 4 bases, with 15 bases spanning the gap. The CDR3 is 16 amino acids. CDR1 and CDR2 from the germline V gene are SGHDN and FVKESK. CDR3 sequence (DNA): TGTGCCAGCAGCCAAGAAATATGGGGGGGCCTCTATGGCTACACCTTC. Its translation: CASSQEIWGGLYGYTF.

The rearrangement uses TRBV27 and TRBJ2-7; 9 nucleotides agree with TRBD2. CDR1 is MNHEY and CDR2 is SMNVEV in the germline V gene (reference sequence). The CDR3 spans 16 residues. Germline trimming cut 11 bases from V and 5 bases from J; bases unmatched to any gene: 19. The DNA of the CDR3 is TGTGCCGCCACTCTATTTAGCGGGGGCCGAATGAACGAGCAGTACTTC. It yields the protein CAATLFSGGRMNEQYF.

This clone came up a few times. Other DNA sequences of this sample code for an identical CDR3. The V and J genes are TRBV6-4 and TRBJ2-7, with 13 bases lining up with TRBD2. Per germline, CDR1 MRHNA and CDR2 SNTAGT. V shed 9 bases, J shed 3 bases, and the junction held 2 bases outside the gene matches. The CDR3 runs to 13 residues. The CDR3 protein is CARLAGGCYEQYF. As DNA, the CDR3 is TGTGCCAGACTAGCGGGGGGGTGCTACGAGCAGTACTTC.